The present T cell receptor beta chain was sequenced within a study of cytomegalovirus exposure and HLA in healthy donors. As for the study in general: Within an early data release were tens of millions of unique TCRs drawn from HLA-typed donors. Points from the study as a whole: The authors later found TCR association rates varying by HLA locus, with DRB1 most and HLA-C fewest. Apart from CMV serostatus, no immune exposure information was available. Reportedly, TCR beta sequences accurately predicted HLA-A and HLA-B alleles in most subjects.

Per the germline V gene, CDR1 is SEHNR and CDR2 is FQNEAQ (reference sequence). This CDR3 has 17 amino acids. The J segment lost 4 bases and the V segment lost 5 bases, leaving 13 bases of the junction unmatched. The PCR was carried out with 60 Vbeta primers and 13 Jbeta primers. Repertoires were generated with immunoSEQ multiplex PCR, while TCRdb's copy carries only in-frame clones and drops some. The table has over 150,000 clones, 79% seen once. In its sample, this clone was seen a few times. Its antigen is unknown. V and J are TRBV7-9 and TRBJ2-3; 9 bases are a match to TRBD1. The sequence derives from a woman between 18 and 30 years old in good health and CMV-seronegative. The sequenced material came from PBMCs. The CDR3 sequence: CASSPGQGIVSPDTQYF. CDR3 coding DNA: TGTGCCAGCAGCCCCGGACAGGGGATCGTTAGCCCAGATACGCAGTATTTT.